The next 9 T cell receptor beta chains were all read from a single sample in a study of shared clonotypes between healthy human individuals. Sequenced by immunoSEQ multiplex PCR; TCRdb stores in-frame clones only, minus some. The table has about 2 million clones, 85% to 95% seen once. The sequenced sample was naive CD4+ T cells sorted from blood. Subset: CD45RA+ positively selected. The receptors stem from a man younger than 35 in good health.

The chain links TRBV5-6 to TRBJ1-5; tentative D call: TRBD1 (6 bases). Per germline, CDR1 SGHDT and CDR2 YYEEEE. The ends were cut back, 3 bases at V and 9 bases at J, with 13 bases in the middle. The CDR3 consists of 13 residues. Here the CDR3 reads CASSWGKQGPQHF. The CDR3 coding sequence is TGTGCCAGCAGCTGGGGTAAACAGGGGCCCCAGCATTTT.

The V gene is TRBV11-3, the J gene TRBJ2-1, with D possibly matching TRBD1 (6 bases). The V end was cut by 5 bases, the J end by 7 bases, with 24 bases between. This CDR3 spans 17 amino acids. The germline V gene has CDR1 SGHNT and CDR2 YENEEA. The CDR3 sequence: CASSPTPHGQGWNEQFF. As DNA, the CDR3 is TGTGCCAGCAGCCCGACTCCCCACGGGCAGGGGTGGAATGAGCAGTTCTTC.

CDR3: CASSLQVSSYEQYF. The CDR3 DNA sequence: TGTGCCAGCAGCTTGCAGGTGTCATCCTACGAGCAGTACTTC. The chain employs TRBV5-6 and TRBJ2-7, with D unclear. Trimming took 1 base from V and 1 from J, leaving 9 bases between them. CDR1 is SGHDT and CDR2 is YYEEEE in the germline V gene. The CDR3 has 14 amino acids.

The chain uses TRBV2 and TRBJ2-1; 7 bases line up with TRBD1. The CDR3 loop spans 12 amino acids. The germline gives CDR1 SNHLY, CDR2 FYNNEI. V gave up 7 bases and J gave up 7 bases; unmatched junction bases: 4. The CDR3 sequence: CASNPQGNEQFF. The CDR3 nucleotides read TGTGCCAGCAACCCACAGGGGAATGAGCAGTTCTTC.

The chain employs TRBV2 and TRBJ1-3, with D perhaps TRBD1 (5 bases). The V end was cut by 8 bases, the J end by 2 bases, with 16 bases between. Looked up from germline, CDR1 is SNHLY and CDR2 is FYNNEI. CDR3 length: 15 residues. CDR3 amino acids: CASGSGKVAGNTIYF. In nucleotides, the CDR3 is TGTGCCAGCGGATCAGGGAAGGTTGCTGGAAACACCATATATTTT.

As regards this clone: A far larger clone differs by one base, so this is likely a read error. The sample contains more than one DNA sequence encoding this CDR3. The rearrangement joins TRBV20-1 to TRBJ2-5; D uncertain. The V end was cut by 6 bases, the J end by 2 bases, with 4 bases between. The CDR3 length is 10 residues. Germline V gives CDR1 DFQATT, CDR2 SNEGSKA (reference sequence). CDR3 bases: TGCAGTGCCCTTCAAGAGACCCAGTACTTC. Protein: CSALQETQYF.

V and J are TRBV30 and TRBJ2-5; either TRBD1 or TRBD2 may supply D (6 bases each). Germline CDR1 reads GTSNPN; CDR2 reads SVGIG (reference sequence). There are 13 residues in the CDR3. V dropped 3 bases and J dropped 3 bases, with 11 bases sitting between them. The CDR3 nucleotides read TGTGCCTGGAGCGGGGGCAGAAAAGAGACCCAGTACTTC. This sequence encodes CAWSGGRKETQYF.

J is TRBJ2-7 and V is TRBV6-6; D remains ambiguous. The germline V gene has CDR1 MNHNY and CDR2 SVGAGI (reference sequence). The CDR3 loop spans 16 amino acids. Between the trimmed V and J ends, which lost 5 bases and 1 base, there was a span of 18 bases. The CDR3 sequence is CASSLQTLKTSYEQYF. In DNA, the CDR3 is TGTGCCAGCAGTCTCCAGACCCTTAAGACTTCCTACGAGCAGTACTTC.

The chain carries TRBV18 and TRBJ2-2; TRBD2 matches at 8 bases. The V gene's germline CDR1 is KGHSH and CDR2 LQKENI. The V gene end was trimmed by 0 bases and the J gene end by 5 bases; junction bases not matched to a gene: 14. The CDR3 has 19 amino acids. The CDR3 protein is CASSPPTGGAEGGTGELFF. CDR3 DNA: TGTGCCAGCTCACCACCCACGGGAGGGGCAGAAGGAGGAACCGGGGAGCTGTTTTTT.